This T cell receptor beta chain was captured by sequencing in a study of T cells after yellow fever vaccination. The wider study: The fractions with low cell numbers were processed using SMART-Seq v4 Ultra Low Input.

Study-level points and caveats: Weaker overall was a secondary response that nonetheless peaked faster, on day 5 versus 15. Repertoires sorted by FACS could include abundant clonotypes that are contaminants from the bulk population. Just a small share of clonotypes turned up in the CD4 compartment as well as the CD8 compartment.

Note on this clonotype: What it binds is unknown.

One entry per CDR3 protein results from TCRdb running MiXCR on the 5' RACE reads. The table lists some 500,000 distinct CDR3 sequences, about 14% of them singletons. The receptor was derived from a man aged 25 to 45 who received the YFV17D yellow fever vaccine. Sample: PBMCs, taken on the day of the yellow fever booster vaccination.

The CDR3 protein is CASSSPSLATYYTDTQYF. As DNA, the CDR3 is TGTGCCAGCAGCTCCCCAAGCTTGGCGACCTACTACACAGATACGCAGTATTTT. The chain is built from TRBV11-2 and TRBJ2-3; no firm D call. CDR3 size: 18 residues. Germline V CDR1 and CDR2: SGHAT, FQNNGV. The V end lost 4 bases, the J end lost 2 bases, and 22 bases lay between the germline ends.